This record looks at one T cell receptor beta chain sequence and its context. Its antigen is undetermined. The data were taken from a study of T cell responses to AZD1222 COVID-19 vaccine. Broader study findings: Clonal diversity was possibly underestimated, and the donors were mostly white British, with more females.

CDR1 is SNHLY and CDR2 is FYNNEI in the germline V gene. V shed 2 bases, J shed 2 bases, and the junction held 2 bases outside the gene matches. The CDR3 contains 14 residues. TCRdb keeps only in-frame clones here, not all; method: immunoSEQ multiplex PCR. The sample comprises 110,000 to 150,000 clones, roughly 92% of which are singletons, and over 1.5% rests with the top ten. The sequence was obtained from an adult in good health. V gene TRBV2 combines with J gene TRBJ2-7, with 8 positions matching TRBD1. The material sequenced was peripheral blood, taken on day 0 of AZD1222 vaccination. CDR3 residues: CASSEQQGAYEQYF. The CDR3 DNA reads TGTGCCAGCAGTGAACAACAGGGGGCCTACGAGCAGTACTTC. Combining the CDR3 with reference TRBV2 and TRBJ2-7 gives the whole variable domain EPEVTQTPSHQVTQMGQEVILRCVPISNHLYFYWYRQILGQKVEFLVSFYNNEISEKSEIFDDQFSVERPDGSNFTLKIRSTKLEDSAMYFCASSEQQGAYEQYFGPGTRLTVT.